Presented here are 3 T cell receptor beta chains from one specimen sequenced in a study of blood T cell repertoires in COVID-19. Method: immunoSEQ multiplex PCR; TCRdb's copy keeps in-frame clones and lacks some. The sample lists around 260,000 clones, around 84% seen once, with 4.2% in the top ten. The sample consisted of peripheral blood. These receptors originate from a man aged 55 to 70 with acute or convalescent COVID-19.

The chain couples TRBV5-1 to TRBJ2-5; 10 positions agree with TRBD2. From germline, CDR1 is SGHRS and CDR2 YFSETQ. The V and J ends lost 3 bases and 5 bases, in that order; junction bases with no gene match: 4. This CDR3 has 14 residues. The CDR3 is CASSSDSGGETQYF. The CDR3 DNA reads TGCGCCAGCAGCTCGGATAGCGGGGGGGAGACCCAGTACTTC.

This clone was seen a few times. The chain couples TRBV28 to TRBJ1-1; 7 bases map to TRBD1. The V gene's germline CDR1 is MDHEN and CDR2 SYDVKM. Trimming at V came to 6 bases and at J to 13 bases, leaving 8 bases not matched to a gene. The CDR3 loop spans 11 amino acids. The DNA for the CDR3 is TGTGCCAGCAGAGCGACAGGGCACGTTTTCTTT. It is translated as CASRATGHVFF.

The V call is TRBV14, the J call TRBJ2-2; possible D gene TRBD2, 5 bases. The CDR3 runs 13 residues. Trimming took 4 bases from V and 5 from J, leaving 8 bases between them. Germline V gives CDR1 SGHDN, CDR2 FVKESK. CDR3 residues: CASSRSGTGELFF. The CDR3 DNA follows: TGTGCCAGCAGCCGATCGGGAACCGGGGAGCTGTTTTTT.